Below are 5 T cell receptor beta chains sequenced from a single sample in a study of CD4+ T cells in melanoma. Data came from immunoSEQ multiplex PCR; TCRdb stores just in-frame clones and leaves some out. The sample has about 120,000 clones, about nine tenths seen once. The specimen sequenced was peripheral blood. The receptors originated from a human donor with melanoma.

This clone was counted a single time. The chain couples TRBV5-8 to TRBJ2-3; 7 nucleotides match TRBD2. This CDR3 comprises 13 residues. V lost 5 bases and J lost 3; bases outside the gene matches: 3. CDR1 SGHTS and CDR2 YDEGEE come from the germline V gene. CDR3 nucleotides: TGTGCCAGCAGTCGGGACTATACAGATACGCAGTATTTT. It is translated as CASSRDYTDTQYF.

This rearrangement joins TRBV5-1 to TRBJ2-5, with TRBD2 matching over 8 bases. Per germline, CDR1 SGHRS and CDR2 YFSETQ. J was trimmed by 4 bases and V by 4 bases; bases with no gene match: 3. The CDR3 totals 13 residues. The CDR3 DNA reads TGCGCCAGCAGCCCGGGGGGGGGAGAGACCCAGTACTTC. Protein product: CASSPGGGETQYF.

The rearrangement joins TRBV7-2 to TRBJ2-7, with D uncertain. V shed 5 bases and J shed 7 bases, with 21 bases lying between them. The CDR3 contains 15 residues. The germline gives CDR1 SGHTA, CDR2 FQGNSA. The CDR3 DNA is TGTGCCAGCAGCCTAAGACCTACATGGTCGGCTGAGCAGTACTTC. This sequence encodes CASSLRPTWSAEQYF.

The chain is built from TRBV2 and TRBJ2-1, with D possibly being TRBD1 or TRBD2 (5 bases each). This CDR3 has 12 amino acids. The germline V gene has CDR1 SNHLY and CDR2 FYNNEI. Trimming took 8 bases from V and 9 from J, leaving 14 bases between them. This CDR3 reads CASGEGRGEQFF. The CDR3 nucleotides are TGTGCCAGCGGAGAGGGAAGGGGTGAGCAGTTCTTC.

This clone was seen more than once but under ten times. V gene TRBV2 combines with J gene TRBJ1-2, with a tentative D call TRBD1 (5 bases). CDR1 and CDR2 from the germline V gene are SNHLY and FYNNEI. The CDR3 totals 13 residues. V was clipped by 6 bases and J by 2 bases, with 10 bases between them. The CDR3 nucleotides read TGTGCCAGCAGACAGGAGAAAAACTATGGCTACACCTTC. Amino acid sequence: CASRQEKNYGYTF.